A single sample is the source of the 27 T cell receptor beta chains below, sequenced in a study of T-cell reconstitution after alpha-beta-depleted transplantation in children. Preparing the TCRbeta library involved the use of unique molecular identifiers. TCRdb called the PCR reads again in MiXCR, with one record for every CDR3 protein. Of a few hundred thousand distinct CDR3 sequences listed, under 13% were seen once; the top ten hold roughly 5.5%. The input for sequencing was PBMCs from the stem cell graft donor, taken from the stem cell graft. These TCRs come from a human donor who donated a stem cell graft to a child with acute myeloid leukemia.

This clonotype has at least ten counts. V is TRBV4-1 and J is TRBJ2-3; D not certain. The CDR3 covers 16 residues. Germline CDR1 and CDR2: MGHRA and YSYEKL. The V end lost 0 bases, the J end lost 3 bases, and 13 bases lay between the germline ends. DNA of the CDR3: TGCGCCAGCAGCCAAGATCCTGCCTACCGGACAGATACGCAGTATTTT. Its translation: CASSQDPAYRTDTQYF.

This clonotype has more than one count but fewer than ten. The rearrangement joins TRBV7-6 to TRBJ2-5; D not resolved. Trimming stripped 2 bases from V and 4 bases from J, with 8 bases between. The CDR3 is made up of 13 amino acids. Looked up from germline, CDR1 is SGHVS and CDR2 is FNYEAQ. The CDR3 region is CASSLLVVETQYF. The CDR3 nucleotides read TGTGCCAGCAGCTTACTAGTAGTAGAGACCCAGTACTTC.

The rearrangement joins TRBV27 to TRBJ2-7, with a possible D match to TRBD1 (6 bases). This CDR3 is 13 amino acids long. Germline CDR1 is MNHEY and CDR2 is SMNVEV (reference sequence). Between the trimmed V and J ends, which lost 5 bases and 4 bases, there was a span of 12 bases. CDR3: CASSAAQGYEQYF. The CDR3 bases are TGTGCCAGCAGTGCGGCACAGGGTTACGAGCAGTACTTC.

This chain connects TRBV25-1 to TRBJ1-4, with D perhaps matching TRBD1 (5 bases). Germline V gives CDR1 MGHDK, CDR2 SYGVNS. This CDR3 spans 17 amino acids. V shed 4 bases and J shed 3 bases, with 18 bases lying between them. In DNA form, the CDR3 reads TGTGCCAGCAGTGCACCACCCACTACAGGTCCTAATGAAAAACTGTTTTTT. Protein product: CASSAPPTTGPNEKLFF.

The sample holds many counts of this clonotype. This CDR3 reads CSASGSGYEQYF. The CDR3 DNA follows: TGCAGTGCTAGCGGGAGTGGTTACGAGCAGTACTTC. The J gene is TRBJ2-7, the V gene TRBV20-1, with D perhaps matching TRBD2 (6 bases). The CDR3 is 12 amino acids. Germline lookup yields CDR1 DFQATT and CDR2 SNEGSKA (reference sequence). Trimming removed 3 bases from V and 4 bases from J, with 10 bases in between.

This clonotype occurred many times. This chain joins TRBV6-1 and TRBJ2-5; D gene unclear. The CDR3 length is 14 residues. V shed 6 bases and J shed 5 bases, with 16 bases lying between them. Germline V gene data show CDR1 as MNHNS and CDR2 as SASEGT. CDR3 nucleotides: TGTGCCAGCAGCCCTCGACTCCCCTGGGAGACCCAGTACTTC. Residues: CASSPRLPWETQYF.

This clonotype was recorded at least ten times. This sequence joins TRBV7-2 and TRBJ2-1, with D unresolved. Germline-derived CDR1 and CDR2 are SGHTA and FQGNSA. V was shortened by 0 bases and J by 9 bases, with 6 bases between the two germline ends. The CDR3 length is 12 residues. The CDR3 nucleotides are TGTGCCAGCAGCTTAGCGACATCTGAGCAGTTCTTC. Translation: CASSLATSEQFF. Using reference TRBV7-2 and TRBJ2-1 for the parts outside the CDR3, the full variable domain is GAGVSQSPSNKVTEKGKDVELRCDPISGHTALYWYRQSLGQGLEFLIYFQGNSAPDKSGLPSDRFSAERTGGSVSTLTIQRTQQEDSAVYLCASSLATSEQFFGPGTRLTVL.

At least ten counts were recorded for this clonotype. V and J are TRBV12-3 or TRBV12-4 and TRBJ2-3; TRBD1 is a possible D gene (6 bases). Trimming took 6 bases from V and 5 from J, leaving 18 bases between them. The CDR3 covers 15 residues. The CDR3 reads CASRPITGLGDTQYF. CDR3 coding DNA: TGTGCCAGCAGACCCATTACAGGGTTAGGAGATACGCAGTATTTT.

The chain recombines TRBV18 with TRBJ1-2; D remains unclear. The germline V and J ends were trimmed by 0 bases and 6 bases, with 20 bases remaining between them. The CDR3 is made up of 17 amino acids. In germline, CDR1 is KGHSH, CDR2 LQKENI. CDR3 nucleotides: TGTGCCAGCTCACCACCGGGTTCTGGGAAAGATTTCCATGGCTACACCTTC. Translating it yields CASSPPGSGKDFHGYTF.

This chain uses TRBV5-1 with TRBJ1-5; 8 bases line up with TRBD1. Per germline, CDR1 SGHRS and CDR2 YFSETQ. Trimming took 5 bases from V and 2 from J; bases not matched to a gene: 3. The CDR3 length is 14 residues. The CDR3 DNA sequence: TGCGCCAGCAGGGAGGACAGGGGCAATCAGCCCCAGCATTTT. Translating it yields CASREDRGNQPQHF.

This clonotype showed up just a few times. The chain couples TRBV20-1 to TRBJ2-5; possible D gene TRBD2, 5 bases. V gave up 7 bases and J gave up 4 bases, with 13 bases separating them. CDR1 is DFQATT and CDR2 is SNEGSKA in the germline V gene (reference sequence). The CDR3 totals 12 residues. In nucleotides, the CDR3 is TGCAGTGGCGGAGTAAGCGGAGAGACCCAGTACTTC. It specifies CSGGVSGETQYF.

This rearrangement joins TRBV5-5 to TRBJ1-1; 7 bases align to TRBD1. The trim removed 2 bases at V and 6 bases at J, leaving 10 bases unmatched. Germline V lookup: CDR1 SGHKS, CDR2 YYEKEE (reference sequence). The CDR3 covers 15 residues. As DNA, the CDR3 is TGTGCCAGCAGCTTCACTACAGGGGTTTCTCCTGAAGCTTTCTTT. Encoded protein: CASSFTTGVSPEAFF.

This clonotype was counted ten times or more. The chain carries TRBV20-1 and TRBJ2-1; no firm D call. This CDR3 is built from 10 residues. The ends were cut back, 5 bases at V and 2 bases at J, with 1 base in the middle. The germline V gene has CDR1 DFQATT and CDR2 SNEGSKA (reference sequence). CDR3 DNA: TGCAGTGCTCCCTACAATGAGCAGTTCTTC. This codes for CSAPYNEQFF.

This chain connects TRBV30 to TRBJ2-1; D unresolved. Germline CDR1 and CDR2: GTSNPN and SVGIG (reference sequence). The CDR3 length is 14 residues. V lost 4 bases and J 5 bases, leaving 15 bases between the germline ends. The CDR3 region is CAWKSGYEDNEQFF. CDR3 coding DNA: TGTGCCTGGAAATCTGGGTATGAGGACAATGAGCAGTTCTTC. The variable domain in full, with the rest retrieved from reference TRBV30 and TRBJ2-1, is SQTIHQWPATLVQPVGSPLSLECTVEGTSNPNLYWYRQAAGRGLQLLFYSVGIGQISSEVPQNLSASRPQDRQFILSSKKLLLSDSGFYLCAWKSGYEDNEQFFGPGTRLTVL.

The V call is TRBV14, the J call TRBJ2-3; D unclear. Germline loops: CDR1 SGHDN, CDR2 FVKESK. This CDR3 region has 14 residues. The ends were cut back, 2 bases at V and 2 bases at J, with 8 bases in the middle. The CDR3 here is CASSQSTATDTQYF. The CDR3 DNA sequence: TGTGCCAGCAGCCAATCAACGGCCACAGATACGCAGTATTTT.

The chain carries TRBV12-3 or TRBV12-4 and TRBJ1-5; no firm D call. The CDR3 runs to 12 residues. Trimming cost V 6 bases and J 8 bases, with 11 bases left between them. The CDR3 loop reads CASRRTAEPQHF. The CDR3 DNA reads TGTGCCAGCAGACGGACTGCGGAGCCCCAGCATTTT.

The rearrangement joins TRBV20-1 to TRBJ1-1; 9 nucleotides agree with TRBD1. From germline, CDR1 is DFQATT and CDR2 SNEGSKA (reference sequence). CDR3 size: 13 residues. The CDR3: CPREGQGQTEAFF. The CDR3 coding sequence is TGCCCTAGGGAGGGACAGGGACAGACTGAAGCTTTCTTT.

The V call is TRBV12-5, the J call TRBJ1-6, with D uncertain. The CDR3 extends over 14 amino acids. V dropped 9 bases and J dropped 0 bases, with 9 bases sitting between them. CDR1 is LGHNT, CDR2 FRNRAP, per germline. CDR3 sequence: CASGVSSYNSPLHF. DNA of the CDR3: TGTGCTAGCGGGGTGAGCTCCTATAATTCACCCCTCCACTTT. Complete variable domain (other parts from reference TRBV12-5 and TRBJ1-6): DARVTQTPRHKVTEMGQEVTMRCQPILGHNTVFWYRQTMMQGLELLAYFRNRAPLDDSGMPKDRFSAEMPDATLATLKIQPSEPRDSAVYFCASGVSSYNSPLHFGNGTRLTVT.

The rearrangement links TRBV7-8 to TRBJ1-5, with 9 positions matching TRBD1. This CDR3 is 14 amino acids long. Germline V gene lookup returns CDR1 SGHVS and CDR2 FQNEAQ. After removal of 6 bases from V and 3 bases from J, the junction contained 3 bases not matched to a gene. This CDR3 reads CASRGTGYNQPQHF. In nucleotides, the CDR3 is TGTGCCAGCAGGGGGACAGGGTACAATCAGCCCCAGCATTTT.

The chain has TRBV5-1 and TRBJ2-3, with TRBD1 matching over 10 bases. V lost 3 bases, J lost 4 bases, and 5 bases stayed unmatched. The CDR3 is 15 residues long. Germline values: CDR1 SGHRS, CDR2 YFSETQ. CDR3 region: CASSSDRGLSDTQYF. CDR3 sequence (DNA): TGCGCCAGCAGCTCTGACAGGGGGCTTTCAGATACGCAGTATTTT.

In this sample, this clonotype turned up a few times. The rearrangement joins TRBV20-1 to TRBJ2-1; TRBD2 aligns across 12 bases. Germline assignment: CDR1 DFQATT and CDR2 SNEGSKA (reference sequence). The CDR3 has 14 amino acids. The trim removed 3 bases at V and 9 bases at J, leaving 6 bases unmatched. The CDR3 region is CSASPSGRAFEQFF. In DNA form, the CDR3 reads TGCAGTGCTAGCCCTAGCGGGAGGGCCTTTGAGCAGTTCTTC.

This clonotype was detected only a few times. The chain has TRBV10-3 and TRBJ1-1; no reliable D call. V lost 1 base and J 0 bases, leaving 6 bases between the germline ends. Germline-derived CDR1 and CDR2 are ENHRY and SYGVKD. The CDR3 totals 14 residues. This CDR3 reads CAISELNLNTEAFF. CDR3 bases: TGTGCCATCAGTGAGTTGAACTTGAACACTGAAGCTTTCTTT.

This clonotype was counted only a few times. V and J are TRBV12-3 or TRBV12-4 and TRBJ2-5; 9 bases map to TRBD1. The CDR3 is 17 amino acids. Trimming at V came to 5 bases and at J to 2 bases, leaving 12 bases not matched to a gene. The DNA for the CDR3 is TGTGCCAGCAGTCTCTGGGGACAGGGAGGCCATCAAGAGACCCAGTACTTC. Translating it yields CASSLWGQGGHQETQYF.

This clonotype was detected only a few times. V and J are TRBV7-9 and TRBJ2-2; TRBD1 matches at 8 bases. Trimming cost V 5 bases and J 0 bases; bases outside gene matches: 8. The CDR3 is made up of 17 amino acids. In germline, CDR1 is SEHNR, CDR2 FQNEAQ (reference sequence). This CDR3 reads CASSPVAGGANTGELFF. CDR3 bases: TGTGCCAGCAGCCCCGTTGCAGGGGGCGCGAACACCGGGGAGCTGTTTTTT.

The chain links TRBV6-1 to TRBJ2-7, with D maybe TRBD2 (5 bases). The CDR3 loop spans 14 amino acids. Germline values: CDR1 MNHNS, CDR2 SASEGT. V was trimmed by 3 bases and J by 5 bases, leaving 14 bases between them. The CDR3 nucleotides are TGTGCCAGCAGTGACCGGCTAGACTACGACGAGCAGTACTTC. Translating it yields CASSDRLDYDEQYF.

This clonotype was counted a few times. The gene calls are TRBV2 and TRBJ1-5; TRBD1 is a possible D gene (6 bases). Trimming pared 4 bases from V and 5 bases from J, leaving 9 bases between. Germline CDR1 SNHLY, CDR2 FYNNEI. The CDR3 extends over 13 amino acids. CDR3 region: CASSARTDQPQHF. In nucleotides, the CDR3 is TGTGCCAGCAGTGCGCGGACAGATCAGCCCCAGCATTTT. The full variable domain, its missing parts supplied by reference TRBV2 and TRBJ1-5, is EPEVTQTPSHQVTQMGQEVILRCVPISNHLYFYWYRQILGQKVEFLVSFYNNEISEKSEIFDDQFSVERPDGSNFTLKIRSTKLEDSAMYFCASSARTDQPQHFGDGTRLSIL.

There are a few counts of this clonotype. This chain links TRBV18 with TRBJ2-1, with D unclear. CDR1 is KGHSH, CDR2 LQKENI, per germline. This CDR3 spans 13 amino acids. V lost 0 bases, J lost 6 bases, and 6 bases lay in between. In nucleotides, the CDR3 is TGTGCCAGCTCACCACCGGCTGGCAATGAGCAGTTCTTC. Its protein is CASSPPAGNEQFF.